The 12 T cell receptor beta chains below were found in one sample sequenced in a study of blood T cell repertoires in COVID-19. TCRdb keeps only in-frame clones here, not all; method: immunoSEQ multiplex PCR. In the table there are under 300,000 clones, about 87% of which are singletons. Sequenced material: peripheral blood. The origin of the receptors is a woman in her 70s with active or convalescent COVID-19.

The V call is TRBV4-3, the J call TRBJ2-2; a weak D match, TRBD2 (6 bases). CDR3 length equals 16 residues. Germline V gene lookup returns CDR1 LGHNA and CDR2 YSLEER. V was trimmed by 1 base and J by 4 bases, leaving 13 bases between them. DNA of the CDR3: TGCGCCAGCAGCCAAGGCGGGGCCCCGGGCACCGGGGAGCTGTTTTTT. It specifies CASSQGGAPGTGELFF.

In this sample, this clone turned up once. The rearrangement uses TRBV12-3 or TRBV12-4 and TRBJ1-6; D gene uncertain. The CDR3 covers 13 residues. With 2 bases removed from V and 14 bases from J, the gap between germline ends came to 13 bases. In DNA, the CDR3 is TGTGCCAGCAGTTTACTCACGGGTTCTACCCTCCACTTT. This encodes CASSLLTGSTLHF.

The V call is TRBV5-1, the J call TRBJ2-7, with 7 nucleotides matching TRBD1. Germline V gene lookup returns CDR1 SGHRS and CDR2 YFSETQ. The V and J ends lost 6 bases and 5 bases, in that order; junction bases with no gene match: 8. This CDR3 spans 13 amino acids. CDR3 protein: CASKVDRANEQYF. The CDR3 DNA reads TGCGCCAGCAAGGTCGACAGGGCCAACGAGCAGTACTTC.

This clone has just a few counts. The CDR3 nucleotides read TGTGCCAGCAGCTTGACAGATTATCTTGAAGCTTTCTTT. Amino acid sequence: CASSLTDYLEAFF. V gene TRBV7-8 combines with J gene TRBJ1-1, with D perhaps TRBD1 (5 bases). The CDR3 loop spans 13 amino acids. Germline CDR1 SGHVS, CDR2 FQNEAQ. Between the trimmed V and J ends, which lost 3 bases and 7 bases, there was a span of 12 bases.

CDR3 residues: CSASQLLSYNEQFF. In DNA form, the CDR3 reads TGCAGTGCTAGTCAACTGCTCTCCTACAATGAGCAGTTCTTC. This chain links TRBV20-1 with TRBJ2-1; no clear D. The CDR3 is made up of 14 amino acids. Trimming pared 3 bases from V and 0 bases from J, leaving 9 bases between. CDR1 and CDR2 (germline): DFQATT, SNEGSKA (reference sequence).

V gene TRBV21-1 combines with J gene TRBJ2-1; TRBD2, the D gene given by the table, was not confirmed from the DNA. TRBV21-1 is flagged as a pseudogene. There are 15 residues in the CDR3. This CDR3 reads CASRRGGLARNEQFF. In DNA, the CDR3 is TGTGCCAGCAGGAGGGGGGGACTAGCGCGAAATGAGCAGTTCTTC.

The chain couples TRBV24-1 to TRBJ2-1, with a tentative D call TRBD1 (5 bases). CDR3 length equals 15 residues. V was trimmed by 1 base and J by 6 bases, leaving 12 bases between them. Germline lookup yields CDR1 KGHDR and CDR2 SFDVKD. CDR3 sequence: CATSDLMTAPNEQFF. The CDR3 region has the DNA TGTGCCACCAGTGATTTAATGACAGCCCCCAATGAGCAGTTCTTC.

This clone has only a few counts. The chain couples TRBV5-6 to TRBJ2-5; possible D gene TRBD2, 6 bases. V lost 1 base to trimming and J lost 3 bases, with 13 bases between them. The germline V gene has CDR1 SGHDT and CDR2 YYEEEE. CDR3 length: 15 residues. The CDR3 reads CASSLSGREEETQYF. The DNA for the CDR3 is TGTGCCAGCAGCTTGTCGGGCAGGGAGGAAGAGACCCAGTACTTC.

CDR3 protein: CASSQGGDRAYGYTF. In DNA, the CDR3 is TGTGCCAGCAGCCAAGGGGGGGACAGAGCCTATGGCTACACCTTC. The chain carries TRBV3-1 (or the pseudogene TRBV3-2) and TRBJ1-2; 7 bases agree with TRBD1. The CDR3 is made up of 15 amino acids. The V gene's germline CDR1 is LGHDT and CDR2 YNNKEL (reference sequence). Losses at the gene ends were 1 base for V and 4 bases for J; bases not matched to a gene: 6.

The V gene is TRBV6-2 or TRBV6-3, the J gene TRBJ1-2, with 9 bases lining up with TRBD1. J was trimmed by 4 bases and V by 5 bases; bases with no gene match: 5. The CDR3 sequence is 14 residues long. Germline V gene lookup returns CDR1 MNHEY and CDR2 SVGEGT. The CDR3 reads CASSLTGGPYGYTF. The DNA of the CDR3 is TGTGCCAGCAGTCTAACAGGGGGCCCCTATGGCTACACCTTC.

This chain's CDR3 is CASSPDTGGPYGYTF. The CDR3 DNA reads TGTGCCAGCAGCCCAGATACAGGGGGCCCCTATGGCTACACCTTC. The chain recombines TRBV2 with TRBJ1-2; TRBD1 agrees at 9 bases. There are 15 residues in the CDR3. V lost 6 bases, J lost 4 bases, and 9 bases stayed unmatched. CDR1 is SNHLY and CDR2 is FYNNEI in the germline V gene.

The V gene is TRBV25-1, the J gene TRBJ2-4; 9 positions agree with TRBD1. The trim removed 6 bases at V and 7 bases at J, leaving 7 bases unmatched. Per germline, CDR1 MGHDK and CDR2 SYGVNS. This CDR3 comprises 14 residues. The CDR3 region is CASSPQGARNIQYF. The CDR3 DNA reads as TGTGCCAGCAGCCCACAGGGGGCTAGGAACATTCAGTACTTC.